This TCR beta chain was sequenced in a study of regulatory T cells in long-lasting Graves disease. For this clonotype: Antigen unknown.

Time point in this sample: persistent/refractory GD, antithyroid drugs over 5 years with positive TRAb. Scientists built the TCR library using RNA that was extracted from PBMCs. Arm-PCR with iRepertoire HTBI primers amplified the CDR3 regions for these TCR beta libraries. Per the original methods: Across samples, 62 TRBV and more than twelve TRBJ segments were found. TCRdb re-called the multiplex PCR reads with MiXCR, one entry per CDR3 protein. Clone size and V and J calls follow TCRdb, not the original study. This sample has approximately 500,000 distinct CDR3 sequences, with 20% to 25% found just once. V trimming: 6 bases; J trimming: 2 bases; junction bases outside the gene matches: 8. This CDR3 is built from 15 residues. Germline V gene lookup returns CDR1 ENHRY and CDR2 SYGVKD. Broader study findings: Persistent disease preferred TRBV28, TRBJ1-2 and TRBJ2-5.

This sequence originates from a female donor with Graves disease. This sample comprised peripheral blood mononuclear cells (PBMCs), obtained when the disease was refractory, from a patient treated with antithyroid drugs. The chain carries TRBV10-3 and TRBJ2-7; TRBD2 aligns across 9 bases. Here the CDR3 reads CAISTLEREAYEQYF. CDR3 coding DNA: TGTGCCATCAGCACCTTAGAGCGGGAGGCCTACGAGCAGTACTTC.